This entry concerns a single T cell receptor (beta chain). The antigen it binds to is not known. Base qualities are missing; no much larger clone stands one base away. At diagnosis, tumor, uninvolved tumor-adjacent lung and peripheral blood were collected and then preserved as a mix of FFPE and fresh-frozen material. For TCR repertoire profiling, the blood samples were analyzed as peripheral blood mononuclear cells. The data belong to a study of T cells in localized non-small cell lung cancer (dated by TCRdb to about 2020). In the study overall: T cell repertoires of fewer than 250 early-stage NSCLC patients were analyzed, with tumors being compared against uninvolved tumor-adjacent lungs. Of the NSCLC patients, about 130 were male and some 97 were female, and the mean age was approximately 66 years. The cohort comprised approximately 240 treatment-naïve NSCLC patients with resected, localized lung tumors.

The immunoSEQ Assay was used to sequence TCR beta CDR3 regions from DNA. For the original study's pipeline: T cell density was computed as TCR beta template counts normalized to usable DNA estimated by amplifying housekeeping genes. Richness was estimated using the preseqR package, with extrapolation to 400,000 templates for PBMC samples and to 120,000 templates for tissue samples. Clonality was taken to be one minus Pielou's evenness. Differential abundance testing on productive amino-acid clonotypes, with a minimum total count of 5 and an alpha of 0.1, was used to identify tissue-enriched TCRs. Repertoire overlap between compartments was quantified with the Jaccard Index and Morisita Overlap Index. GLIPH clustered TCR beta CDR3s with public tetramer-defined viral CDR3s; viral motifs required at least three viral sequences plus V-gene enrichment. TCRdb took over this immuneACCESS table, retaining in-frame rearrangements with V and J assigned. Such tables are incomplete; in checked studies, under half of the missing clones stem from an unresolved V gene, and the remainder is unexplained. D and trimming were read from the DNA, whereas the V and J calls and clone size are those reported in that table. This sample gives 75,000 to 80,000 clones in total; 65% to 85% of them show up just once. The ten largest clones capture 7.5% to 10% of the sample.

Points the paper makes about the study in general: Because multi-region sequencing of the tumors was not done, intratumor heterogeneity could not be ruled out. Since the design was exploratory, TCR variables were selected using unadjusted p-values with no false-discovery rate correction. Longer overall survival was associated with higher T cell density in blood, whereas shorter survival was associated with higher clonality in adjacent lung. Uninvolved tumor-adjacent lung showed the highest T cell clonality, higher than tumor, which suggests more focused antigenic responses in the uninvolved tumor-adjacent lung. A median of approximately 55 of the top 100 tumor clones were detected in paired uninvolved adjacent lung, and around 30 of these tumor clones were also found among the top 100 clones of the paired uninvolved adjacent lung.

Trimming takes 7 bases from V and 4 bases from J, and the germline ends sit 13 bases apart. The CDR3 goes from the cysteine to the phenylalanine over 13 residues. Solely the CDR3 DNA is kept, with 39 bases framed from the first base. The germline V gene (reference sequence) sets CDR1 to LNHDA and CDR2 to SQIVND. Sequences were derived from peripheral blood, sampled before any cancer treatment. Rearrangement joined TRBV19 to TRBJ2-5; the D gene is unclear. The sequence was obtained from a female donor over 55 with stage I lung adenocarcinoma. The sequenced DNA is TGTGCCAGTACCGGGCCCAATCGAGAGACCCAGTACTTC. Its coded protein is CASTGPNRETQYF.